One and the same sample provided the 12 T cell receptor beta chains below, sequenced in a study of blood T cell repertoires in COVID-19. The method was immunoSEQ multiplex PCR; TCRdb's version includes in-frame clones alone and lacks a portion of them. The data contain some 120,000 clones, around nine tenths of them singletons. The sequenced sample consisted of peripheral blood. The receptors shown here come from a human donor with active COVID-19. The donor label of this sample is uncertain.

The rearrangement links TRBV4-3 to TRBJ2-1; 8 bases map to TRBD1. V trimming: 3 bases; J trimming: 10 bases; junction bases outside the gene matches: 11. CDR1 and CDR2 (germline): LGHNA, YSLEER. The CDR3 consists of 15 residues. CDR3 DNA sequence: TGCGCCAGCAGCCAGTGGGACAGGCCCCCAGGGGAGCAGTTCTTC. Amino acid sequence: CASSQWDRPPGEQFF.

Only one count was recorded for this clone. The chain combines TRBV28 with TRBJ1-1, with 9 bases aligning to TRBD1. The CDR3 is 13 residues long. The V segment lost 6 bases and the J segment 5 bases; nucleotides outside the gene matches: 4. The germline gives CDR1 MDHEN, CDR2 SYDVKM. The CDR3 DNA reads as TGTGCCAGCAGGCGGACAGGGGAAACTGAAGCTTTCTTT. It is translated as CASRRTGETEAFF.

The count of this clone is one. V and J are TRBV7-2 and TRBJ1-2; 8 positions agree with TRBD1. This CDR3 is 15 amino acids long. Per germline, CDR1 SGHTA and CDR2 FQGNSA. V gave up 3 bases and J gave up 3 bases; unmatched junction bases: 6. The CDR3 coding sequence is TGTGCCAGCAGCTTCGGGACAGGAGGAGACTATGGCTACACCTTC. This codes for CASSFGTGGDYGYTF.

The rearrangement joins TRBV5-1 to TRBJ2-5; D may be TRBD1 (6 bases). CDR3 length equals 15 residues. Germline V gene data show CDR1 as SGHRS and CDR2 as YFSETQ. Deletions cut 4 bases from V and 1 base from J, with 14 bases between. In DNA, the CDR3 is TGCGCCAGCAGCAAAACCCAGGGGACCCAAGAGACCCAGTACTTC. Its protein is CASSKTQGTQETQYF.

V gene TRBV18 combines with J gene TRBJ1-2; D may be TRBD1 (6 bases). Between the trimmed V and J ends, which lost 2 bases and 4 bases, there was a span of 14 bases. The CDR3 consists of 15 residues. Germline lookup yields CDR1 KGHSH and CDR2 LQKENI. The CDR3 sequence is CASSPDRRPLYGYTF. DNA of the CDR3: TGTGCCAGCTCACCAGACAGGCGGCCTCTCTATGGCTACACCTTC.

The chain is built from TRBV5-4 and TRBJ2-1; a weak D match, TRBD2 (5 bases). Trimming removed 0 bases from V and 2 bases from J, with 6 bases in between. CDR3 length: 14 residues. Germline-derived CDR1 and CDR2 are SGHNT and YYREEE (reference sequence). This CDR3 is CASSLEEAYNEQFF. DNA for the CDR3: TGTGCCAGCAGCTTGGAGGAGGCCTACAATGAGCAGTTCTTC.

This clone was counted only a few times. V and J are TRBV7-6 and TRBJ1-4; no clear D gene. V dropped 5 bases and J dropped 10 bases, with 11 bases sitting between them. The CDR3 has 12 residues. The V gene's germline CDR1 is SGHVS and CDR2 FNYEAQ. DNA of the CDR3: TGTGCCAGCAGCACCCGATCAGGAAAACTGTTTTTT. Translating gives CASSTRSGKLFF.

The rearrangement links TRBV7-2 to TRBJ2-1; D gene ambiguous. The germline V gene encodes CDR1 SGHTA and CDR2 FQGNSA. The germline V and J ends were trimmed by 1 base and 6 bases, with 7 bases remaining between them. This CDR3 has 13 residues. CDR3: CASSLEASNEQFF. CDR3 in DNA: TGTGCCAGCAGCTTAGAAGCTAGCAATGAGCAGTTCTTC.

The rearrangement uses TRBV7-2 and TRBJ2-3, with a tentative D call TRBD2 (5 bases). Germline V CDR1 and CDR2: SGHTA, FQGNSA. Trimming took off 1 base at V and 11 bases at J, with 16 bases between the two ends. The CDR3 loop spans 14 amino acids. CDR3 DNA sequence: TGTGCCAGCAGCTTAGACCAACTAGTAAGCGGGCAGTATTTT. Translation gives CASSLDQLVSGQYF.

The chain is built from TRBV7-9 and TRBJ2-7; 10 bases line up with TRBD1. This CDR3 contains 14 residues. CDR1 and CDR2 from the germline V gene are SEHNR and FQNEAQ (reference sequence). Trimming took 4 bases from V and 2 from J; bases not matched to a gene: 2. Here the CDR3 DNA reads TGTGCCAGCAGCTCCGGGACAGGGGCCTACGAGCAGTACTTC. Protein: CASSSGTGAYEQYF.

This rearrangement joins TRBV6-6 to TRBJ2-3; 10 bases fit TRBD2. Trimming took 5 bases from V and 2 from J; bases not matched to a gene: 16. CDR1 is MNHNY and CDR2 is SVGAGI in the germline V gene (reference sequence). The CDR3 is 19 residues long. The CDR3 DNA follows: TGTGCCAGCAGTCCACTTGGAAGCGGGGGGGCCATCGACACAGATACGCAGTATTTT. Encoded protein: CASSPLGSGGAIDTDTQYF.

V is TRBV6-5 and J is TRBJ1-2, with TRBD1 matching 10 bases. CDR3 length equals 13 residues. J gave up 7 bases and V 8 bases, and 7 bases lay outside the gene matches. CDR1 MNHEY and CDR2 SVGAGI come from the germline V gene. As DNA, the CDR3 is TGTGCCAGCGATCAGACAGGGGGCTTTGGCTACACCTTC. It is translated as CASDQTGGFGYTF.